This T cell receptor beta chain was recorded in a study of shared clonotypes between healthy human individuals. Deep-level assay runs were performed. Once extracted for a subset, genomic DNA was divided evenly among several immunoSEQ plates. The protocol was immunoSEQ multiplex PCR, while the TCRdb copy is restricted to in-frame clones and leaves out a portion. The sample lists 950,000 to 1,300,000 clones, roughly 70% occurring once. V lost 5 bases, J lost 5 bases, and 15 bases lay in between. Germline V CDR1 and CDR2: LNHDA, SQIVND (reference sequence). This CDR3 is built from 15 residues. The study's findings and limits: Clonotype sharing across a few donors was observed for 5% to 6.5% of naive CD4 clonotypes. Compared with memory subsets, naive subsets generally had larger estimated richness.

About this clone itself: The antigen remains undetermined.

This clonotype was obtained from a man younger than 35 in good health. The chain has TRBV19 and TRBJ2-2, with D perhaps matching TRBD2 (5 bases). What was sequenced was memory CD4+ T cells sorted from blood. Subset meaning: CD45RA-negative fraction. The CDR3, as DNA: TGTGCCAGTAGTCCCTTTGAGGGAGAAACCGGGGAGCTGTTTTTT. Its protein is CASSPFEGETGELFF.